Sequencing of this T cell receptor beta chain was carried out in a study of post-analysis software for immune sequencing data. On the study more broadly: Relapsing-remitting, secondary progressive and progressive-relapsing forms of multiple sclerosis all featured among disease courses. Study conclusions and caveats: By F measure, samples from a shared preparation batch strongly co-clustered. Relative to controls, patients had about 5 TRBV segments at higher frequency, with TRBV5-6, TRBV5-1 and TRBV20-1 among these. There was significantly lower normalized Chao1 diversity in multiple sclerosis patients than in controls.

TCR beta cDNA libraries included unique molecular identifiers. TCRdb re-derived calls from the PCR reads in MiXCR, one entry per CDR3 protein. This table holds about 400,000 distinct CDR3 sequences, roughly 38% found once. The germline V gene encodes CDR1 SQVTM and CDR2 ANQGSEA. The CDR3 length is 13 residues. Trimming removed 6 bases from V and 4 bases from J; junction bases left unmatched: 8. In its sample, this clonotype was seen many times. Its antigen is not identified. The TCR originated in a girl aged 10 to 17 with multiple sclerosis. The sequencing input was blood. The rearrangement links TRBV29-1 to TRBJ1-2; TRBD1 matches at 7 bases. CDR3 sequence (DNA): TGCAGCGTCCCAAGACAGGGCACCTATGGCTACACCTTC. This sequence encodes CSVPRQGTYGYTF.